Listed here are 31 T cell receptor beta chains from one sample, sequenced in a study of T-cell memory formation after mild COVID-19. TCRdb ran MiXCR on the 5' RACE reads and lists one entry per CDR3 protein. Of around 450,000 distinct CDR3 sequences in the sample, approximately 20% were seen once. The sequenced material came from PBMCs or a T cell subset sorted from them (not recorded which). The receptors here all came from an adult woman who had mild COVID-19 (a few samples of this study predate the infection). Cell type and time point are not known.

The chain employs TRBV7-2 and TRBJ1-2; no definite D call. CDR1 and CDR2 from the germline V gene are SGHTA and FQGNSA. Trimming pared 2 bases from V and 4 bases from J, leaving 2 bases between. This CDR3 has 11 residues. In DNA form, the CDR3 reads TGTGCCAGCAGCTTACTCTATGGCTACACCTTC. Translating gives CASSLLYGYTF. Full variable domain (missing parts from reference TRBV7-2 and TRBJ1-2): GAGVSQSPSNKVTEKGKDVELRCDPISGHTALYWYRQSLGQGLEFLIYFQGNSAPDKSGLPSDRFSAERTGGSVSTLTIQRTQQEDSAVYLCASSLLYGYTFGSGTRLTVV.

This clonotype was recorded once. The rearrangement uses TRBV20-1 and TRBJ2-2, with 7 bases that match TRBD1. Per germline, CDR1 DFQATT and CDR2 SNEGSKA (reference sequence). V was pared by 6 bases and J by 4 bases, with 11 bases of the junction left unmatched. The CDR3 spans 15 residues. CDR3 in DNA: TGCAGTGCCCTCTCGGCTGCAGGGGGCACCGGGGAGCTGTTTTTT. This codes for CSALSAAGGTGELFF.

This clonotype was seen a few times. This chain links TRBV12-3 or TRBV12-4 with TRBJ2-7, with D perhaps TRBD1 or TRBD2 (7 bases each). The CDR3 has 16 residues. Trimming shortened V by 0 bases and J by 4 bases, and 16 bases separated the two germline ends. The CDR3 nucleotides are TGTGCCAGCAGTTTAGCCCGCGACCAGGGGGGGTACGAGCAGTACTTC. Residues: CASSLARDQGGYEQYF.

The genes are TRBV5-6 and TRBJ2-1; the D gene is possibly TRBD1 (6 bases). CDR1 and CDR2 (germline): SGHDT, YYEEEE. The CDR3 length is 16 residues. The V end lost 1 base, the J end lost 5 bases, and 16 bases lay between the germline ends. The CDR3 nucleotides are TGTGCCAGCAGCTTGATTGGACAGCCCCAAAACAATGAGCAGTTCTTC. Protein sequence: CASSLIGQPQNNEQFF.

There are a few counts of this clonotype. This chain uses TRBV7-3 with TRBJ2-1; no reliable D call. CDR1 and CDR2 (germline): SGHTA, FQGTGA. The CDR3 contains 14 residues. V lost 2 bases and J lost 5, with 10 bases in between. CDR3 amino acids: CASSLFPKDNEQFF. In nucleotides, the CDR3 is TGTGCCAGCAGCTTATTCCCGAAGGACAATGAGCAGTTCTTC.

The sample holds a few counts of this clonotype. The chain joins TRBV6-5 to TRBJ2-1, with D possibly being TRBD2 (6 bases). Germline CDR1 is MNHEY and CDR2 is SVGAGI. The CDR3 totals 18 residues. V dropped 5 bases and J dropped 0 bases, with 20 bases sitting between them. CDR3 amino acids: CASSTRLSGPSSYNEQFF. The CDR3 DNA is TGTGCCAGCAGTACCCGGCTTAGCGGACCCAGCTCCTACAATGAGCAGTTCTTC.

This clonotype is a singleton in its sample. The V and J genes are TRBV4-1 and TRBJ1-2; weak D call: TRBD1 (5 bases). V lost 1 base, J lost 7 bases, and 16 bases lay in between. The germline V gene encodes CDR1 MGHRA and CDR2 YSYEKL. The CDR3 is made up of 15 amino acids. CDR3 in DNA: TGCGCCAGCAGCCAAGTCCCCCAGGGTTACAGTGGCTACACCTTC. Residues: CASSQVPQGYSGYTF.

A few counts support this clonotype. V gene TRBV5-1 combines with J gene TRBJ2-5; D remains ambiguous. Trimming took 4 bases from V and 5 from J, leaving 18 bases between them. Per germline, CDR1 SGHRS and CDR2 YFSETQ. The CDR3 covers 15 residues. CDR3 nucleotide sequence: TGCGCCAGCAGCGTGGAAGGCAGGTCCGGGGAGACCCAGTACTTC. It is translated as CASSVEGRSGETQYF.

V is TRBV19 and J is TRBJ2-2, with D possibly being TRBD1 or TRBD2 (6 bases each). Trimming removed 3 bases from V and 4 bases from J, with 12 bases in between. Germline V gene sequence: CDR1 LNHDA, CDR2 SQIVND (reference sequence). This CDR3 has 15 residues. This CDR3 reads CASSIVEGGTGELFF. CDR3 DNA: TGTGCCAGTAGTATTGTGGAGGGGGGCACCGGGGAGCTGTTTTTT.

The chain is built from TRBV7-9 and TRBJ1-1; unclear D gene. V was shortened by 4 bases and J by 8 bases, with 8 bases between the two germline ends. From germline, CDR1 is SEHNR and CDR2 FQNEAQ (reference sequence). CDR3 size: 11 residues. CDR3 in DNA: TGTGCCAGCAGCTCGACTATAGAAGCTTTCTTT. Protein product: CASSSTIEAFF. The full variable domain, completed using reference TRBV7-9 and TRBJ1-1, is DTGVSQNPRHKITKRGQNVTFRCDPISEHNRLYWYRQTLGQGPEFLTYFQNEAQLEKSRLLSDRFSAERPKGSFSTLEIQRTEQGDSAMYLCASSSTIEAFFGQGTRLTVV.

The rearrangement uses TRBV7-9 and TRBJ2-1, with TRBD1 matching 10 bases. The CDR3 sequence is 16 residues long. The V gene end was trimmed by 3 bases and the J gene end by 2 bases; junction bases not matched to a gene: 4. Looked up from germline, CDR1 is SEHNR and CDR2 is FQNEAQ (reference sequence). The CDR3 coding sequence is TGTGCCAGCAGCTTGCGACAGGGGGCACCCTACAATGAGCAGTTCTTC. Protein product: CASSLRQGAPYNEQFF.

CDR3 coding DNA: TGTGCCAGCAGTGGTGGCTCGAGCTCCTATAATTCACCCCTCCACTTT. It specifies CASSGGSSSYNSPLHF. The J gene is TRBJ1-6, the V gene TRBV6-1, with D uncertain. The CDR3 runs 16 residues. V was trimmed by 4 bases and J by 0 bases, leaving 10 bases between them. Germline CDR1 and CDR2: MNHNS and SASEGT.

The table lists this clonotype with many counts. The V and J genes are TRBV20-1 and TRBJ1-1; the D gene is possibly TRBD1 (5 bases). Per germline, CDR1 DFQATT and CDR2 SNEGSKA (reference sequence). The CDR3 is 13 residues long. V was shortened by 0 bases and J by 6 bases, with 11 bases between the two germline ends. DNA of the CDR3: TGCAGTGCTAGAGATCTAGGGGCGCCTGAAGCTTTCTTT. Protein product: CSARDLGAPEAFF.

The V call is TRBV7-9, the J call TRBJ2-7; D might be TRBD2 (6 bases). The V and J ends lost 1 base and 2 bases respectively, with 12 bases between them. The germline CDR1 and CDR2 sequences are SEHNR and FQNEAQ (reference sequence). The CDR3 loop spans 15 amino acids. The CDR3 nucleotides read TGTGCCAGCAGCTTAGGCGCGGGGTGGACCTACGAGCAGTACTTC. Translated: CASSLGAGWTYEQYF.

This clonotype was seen a handful of times. The V call is TRBV6-6, the J call TRBJ2-3; TRBD1 agrees at 9 bases. V lost 5 bases, J lost 5 bases, and 5 bases stayed unmatched. Germline CDR1 is MNHNY and CDR2 is SVGAGI (reference sequence). CDR3 length: 14 residues. The CDR3 loop is CASSQGQGKDTQYF. In nucleotides, the CDR3 is TGTGCCAGCAGTCAGGGACAGGGTAAAGATACGCAGTATTTT.

In this sample, this clonotype turned up a few times. The V gene is TRBV5-1, the J gene TRBJ2-1, with 7 bases fitting TRBD2. CDR1 and CDR2 from the germline V gene are SGHRS and YFSETQ. CDR3 size: 15 residues. The junction had 10 bases not matched to a gene; V was cut back by 3 bases and J by 7 bases. The chain's CDR3 is CASSWGVAGDNEQFF. The CDR3 bases are TGCGCCAGCAGCTGGGGAGTCGCGGGAGATAATGAGCAGTTCTTC.

This clonotype was recorded a few times. This chain connects TRBV4-1 to TRBJ1-2; no definite D call. CDR3 length: 12 residues. The ends were cut back, 3 bases at V and 4 bases at J, with 6 bases in the middle. Germline-derived CDR1 and CDR2 are MGHRA and YSYEKL. The CDR3 is CASSHQSYGYTF. CDR3 nucleotides: TGCGCCAGCAGCCATCAGAGCTATGGCTACACCTTC.

The chain employs TRBV20-1 and TRBJ1-1; D is undetermined. The V and J ends lost 3 bases and 3 bases respectively, with 8 bases between them. The CDR3 contains 12 residues. Germline V gene sequence: CDR1 DFQATT, CDR2 SNEGSKA (reference sequence). CDR3: CSARPKDTEAFF. The CDR3 bases are TGCAGTGCTAGGCCAAAGGACACTGAAGCTTTCTTT.

This clonotype came up a few times. This chain uses TRBV30 with TRBJ1-4; D uncertain. Per the germline V gene, CDR1 is GTSNPN and CDR2 is SVGIG (reference sequence). V lost 0 bases and J lost 7, with 9 bases in between. This CDR3 comprises 13 residues. The CDR3 loop is CAWSVNSGEKLFF. In DNA form, the CDR3 reads TGTGCCTGGAGTGTAAATTCTGGTGAAAAACTGTTTTTT.

The gene calls are TRBV29-1 and TRBJ1-2; D might be TRBD1 (6 bases). This CDR3 has 11 residues. Germline V gene data show CDR1 as SQVTM and CDR2 as ANQGSEA. Trimming stripped 6 bases from V and 6 bases from J, with 11 bases between. The CDR3 sequence is CSVGQSHGYTF. The DNA for the CDR3 is TGCAGCGTCGGACAGTCTCATGGCTACACCTTC.

This clonotype showed up just a few times. This chain links TRBV6-2 or TRBV6-3 with TRBJ2-3; D gene uncertain. This CDR3 comprises 13 residues. Germline assignment: CDR1 MNHEY and CDR2 SVGEGT. V lost 2 bases to trimming and J lost 6 bases, with 9 bases between them. The CDR3 DNA reads TGTGCCAGCAGTTACCAGGATCGCGATACGCAGTATTTT. Protein: CASSYQDRDTQYF.

The chain employs TRBV30 and TRBJ2-1; 8 bases are shared with TRBD2. Unmatched junction bases numbered 16, after V lost 8 bases and J lost 7 bases. Germline V gives CDR1 GTSNPN, CDR2 SVGIG (reference sequence). CDR3 size: 15 residues. CDR3 amino acids: CASDTSGLSKNEQFF. The CDR3 DNA reads as TGTGCCAGTGATACTAGCGGCCTCTCCAAGAATGAGCAGTTCTTC.

V is TRBV24-1 and J is TRBJ2-3; 10 bases map to TRBD1. The CDR3 sequence is 16 residues long. CDR1 KGHDR and CDR2 SFDVKD come from the germline V gene. V was pared by 4 bases and J by 2 bases, with 5 bases of the junction left unmatched. CDR3 protein: CATSDRTGGLTDTQYF. The CDR3 DNA follows: TGTGCCACCAGTGACCGGACAGGGGGGCTCACAGATACGCAGTATTTT.

The CDR3 reads CASTHWSDQPQHF. CDR3 sequence (DNA): TGTGCCAGCACCCATTGGAGCGATCAGCCCCAGCATTTT. The rearrangement links TRBV7-9 to TRBJ1-5; D is undetermined. V lost 7 bases, J lost 5 bases, and 12 bases lay in between. This CDR3 is built from 13 residues. Germline V gives CDR1 SEHNR, CDR2 FQNEAQ (reference sequence).

This clonotype was seen a few times. This chain joins TRBV28 and TRBJ2-3; D is ambiguous. The V and J ends lost 2 bases and 1 base respectively, with 10 bases between them. This CDR3 contains 15 residues. Germline assignment: CDR1 MDHEN and CDR2 SYDVKM. CDR3 amino acids: CASSLVAERTDTQYF. The CDR3 region has the DNA TGTGCCAGCAGTTTAGTGGCAGAACGCACAGATACGCAGTATTTT.

The chain links TRBV7-2 to TRBJ1-1; 7 bases line up with TRBD1. The CDR3 runs to 16 residues. Germline trimming cut 5 bases from V and 5 bases from J; bases unmatched to any gene: 14. The germline V gene has CDR1 SGHTA and CDR2 FQGNSA. The CDR3 loop reads CASSAHPGQAGTEAFF. The CDR3 nucleotides read TGTGCCAGCAGCGCACACCCCGGACAGGCAGGGACTGAAGCTTTCTTT. The full variable domain, its missing parts supplied by reference TRBV7-2 and TRBJ1-1, is GAGVSQSPSNKVTEKGKDVELRCDPISGHTALYWYRQSLGQGLEFLIYFQGNSAPDKSGLPSDRFSAERTGGSVSTLTIQRTQQEDSAVYLCASSAHPGQAGTEAFFGQGTRLTVV.

This chain uses TRBV29-1 with TRBJ1-1; 7 nucleotides agree with TRBD1. CDR3 length: 15 residues. Trimming took 7 bases from V and 0 from J; bases not matched to a gene: 11. Per germline, CDR1 SQVTM and CDR2 ANQGSEA. CDR3 protein: CSAIIRGSMNTEAFF. In DNA form, the CDR3 reads TGCAGCGCAATCATCAGGGGGAGCATGAACACTGAAGCTTTCTTT. The full variable domain, its missing parts supplied by reference TRBV29-1 and TRBJ1-1, is SAVISQKPSRDICQRGTSLTIQCQVDSQVTMMFWYRQQPGQSLTLIATANQGSEATYESGFVIDKFPISRPNLTFSTLTVSNMSPEDSSIYLCSAIIRGSMNTEAFFGQGTRLTVV.

In nucleotides, the CDR3 is TGTGCCATCAGTGGAGGGGGTGTGAACACTGAAGCTTTCTTT. This translates into CAISGGGVNTEAFF. This chain joins TRBV10-3 and TRBJ1-1; perhaps TRBD1 as D (6 bases). The CDR3 covers 14 residues. Per the germline V gene, CDR1 is ENHRY and CDR2 is SYGVKD. V lost 4 bases and J lost 0, with 9 bases in between.

The rearrangement links TRBV5-1 to TRBJ2-7, with D tentatively TRBD1 or TRBD2 (5 bases each). Trimming removed 1 base from V and 0 bases from J, with 11 bases in between. Germline V gives CDR1 SGHRS, CDR2 YFSETQ. There are 15 residues in the CDR3. CDR3: CASSLTGTGSYEQYF. CDR3 nucleotides: TGCGCCAGCAGCTTGACCGGGACGGGCTCCTACGAGCAGTACTTC.

This clonotype was seen a few times. V is TRBV6-2 or TRBV6-3 and J is TRBJ2-1; TRBD2 is a possible D gene (6 bases). In germline, CDR1 is MNHEY, CDR2 SVGEGT. The length of the CDR3 is 16 residues. V shed 0 bases and J shed 12 bases, with 21 bases lying between them. The CDR3 DNA sequence: TGTGCCAGCAGTTACTCCAGCGGGTACCCTACAATGACGCAGTTCTTC. Translating it yields CASSYSSGYPTMTQFF.

This clonotype was observed a few times. The genes are TRBV7-2 and TRBJ1-5; 8 bases fit TRBD1. CDR1 and CDR2 from the germline V gene are SGHTA and FQGNSA. With V trimmed by 2 bases and J by 2 bases, 8 bases remained unmatched. This CDR3 is 17 amino acids long. CDR3 loop: CASSLRLLGQGNQPQHF. As DNA, the CDR3 is TGTGCCAGCAGCTTAAGGCTGCTGGGACAGGGCAATCAGCCCCAGCATTTT.